The entry that follows covers one T cell receptor beta chain sequence. Original methodology: Nucleated cell counts were estimated from reference gene primer amplification. Measured with immunoSEQ multiplex PCR; TCRdb has only the in-frame clones, and not every one. Clonal size and the V and J genes are those of that table, whereas D and trimming came from the DNA. The sample holds 120,000 or so clones, around 87% seen once. This sample is drawn from a study of blood T cell repertoires in COVID-19. Turning to the study itself: COVID-19 samples, acute and convalescent, were from the United States, Italy and Spain. PBMCs, B-cell-depleted T cells, or T cells were the source of the cDNA or gDNA that made up the material.

The CDR3 length is 13 residues. Germline CDR1 is SGHTA and CDR2 is FQGNSA. V dropped 5 bases and J dropped 2 bases, with 9 bases sitting between them. This chain links TRBV7-2 with TRBJ1-2; a weak D match, TRBD1 (6 bases). The source is a woman in her 70s with acute or convalescent COVID-19. The sequenced sample was peripheral blood. CDR3 in amino acids: CASSVTGNYGYTF. In DNA form, the CDR3 reads TGTGCCAGCAGCGTAACAGGGAACTATGGCTACACCTTC.